Here is one TCR beta chain with its context. Its antigen is currently unknown. The data belong to a study of T-cell memory formation after mild COVID-19. Whole-study findings and limits: Whether second-wave clones peaking at day 37 were SARS-CoV-2 specific went unconfirmed. Later expanders leaned CD4+, whereas day 15 to 85 contracting clones were balanced CD4/CD8.

This CDR3 spans 15 amino acids. Germline values: CDR1 MNHNS, CDR2 SASEGT. The V gene lost 6 bases and the J gene lost 9 bases, with 21 bases spanning the gap. A 5'RACE reaction primed in the constant segment made cDNA libraries of TCR alpha and TCR beta, and these carried sample barcodes and UMIs. One entry per CDR3 protein results from TCRdb running MiXCR on the 5' RACE reads. The sample records roughly 70,000 distinct CDR3 sequences, 16% being singletons. Sequenced: PBMCs or a T cell subset sorted from them (not recorded which). This clonotype originated in an adult woman who had mild COVID-19 (a few samples of this study predate the infection). Cell type and time point are not known. The chain links TRBV6-1 to TRBJ2-1; tentative D call: TRBD2 (7 bases). The chain's CDR3 is CASSLGGEGLVEQFF. Written as DNA, the CDR3 is TGTGCCAGCAGCCTAGGGGGGGAGGGCCTCGTTGAGCAGTTCTTC.